This is a list of T cell receptor beta chains from one sample in a study of CD8 T cells in Susac syndrome. TCRdb re-derived calls from the immunoSEQ multiplex PCR reads in MiXCR, one entry per CDR3 protein. The sample gives 160,000 or so distinct CDR3 sequences, 90% to 95% of which show up once; 0.1% to 0.13% is in the top ten. The sequencing sample was made of CD4+ T cells from PBMCs. These receptors were collected from a human donor with Susac syndrome. CDR3s include the opening cysteine and the closing phenylalanine or tryptophan. A D gene is named only where the DNA matches it firmly. A clone size is listed for some rows: how often the clone was seen (once, few, many), or a class if it is expanded.

J,V,D,size,CDR3,DNA
TRBJ2-3,TRBV3-1,NA,NA,CASSRRRTDTGGTQYF,TGTGCCAGCAGCAGACGAAGGACAGACACCGGGGGTACGCAGTATTTT
TRBJ2-3,TRBV3-1,TRBD2,NA,CASSQPTSGSLGTQYF,TGTGCCAGCAGCCAGCCGACTAGCGGGTCTCTTGGAACGCAGTATTTT
TRBJ2-1,TRBV29-1,TRBD1,NA,CSVNLPGTGYVKQFF,TGCAGCGTTAATCTACCCGGGACAGGGTATGTGAAGCAGTTCTTC
TRBJ2-3,TRBV29-1,TRBD1,NA,CSVARDRGPSTDTQYF,TGCAGCGTTGCTCGCGACAGGGGACCCAGCACAGATACGCAGTATTTT
TRBJ2-2,TRBV20-1,NA,once,CSASNPINTGELFF,TGCAGTGCTAGTAATCCTATAAACACCGGGGAGCTGTTTTTT
TRBJ2-5,TRBV28,TRBD1,NA,CASSEPGQGDQETQYF,TGTGCCAGCAGTGAGCCGGGACAGGGTGACCAAGAGACCCAGTACTTC
TRBJ2-1,TRBV5-6,TRBD1,NA,CASSRIGTGVSYNEQFF,TGTGCCAGCAGCCGAATTGGGACAGGGGTCTCCTACAATGAGCAGTTCTTC
TRBJ1-6,TRBV7-2,NA,NA,CASSTKEGRNSPLHF,TGTGCCAGCAGCACTAAGGAGGGCCGCAATTCACCCCTCCACTTT
TRBJ1-1,TRBV2,TRBD1,NA,CASSAPGGRSEAFF,TGTGCCAGCAGTGCCCCAGGGGGTCGCTCCGAAGCTTTCTTT
TRBJ2-3,TRBV7-3,NA,NA,CASSLTRGGYTDTQYF,TGTGCCAGCAGCTTAACCCGGGGCGGCTACACAGATACGCAGTATTTT
TRBJ2-6,TRBV3-1,TRBD1,once,CASSRQGTGANVLTF,TGTGCCAGCAGCCGACAGGGGACCGGGGCCAACGTCCTGACTTTC
TRBJ1-2,TRBV2,NA,NA,CASSGQGSSYGYTF,TGTGCCAGCAGTGGTCAGGGTTCCAGCTATGGCTACACCTTC
TRBJ2-3,TRBV20-1,TRBD1,NA,CSALVPGQGADTQYF,TGCAGTGCCTTAGTTCCGGGACAGGGGGCAGATACGCAGTATTTT
TRBJ1-1,TRBV3-1,NA,NA,CASSLSDSLDTEAFF,TGTGCCAGCAGCCTATCGGACTCATTGGACACTGAAGCTTTCTTT
TRBJ2-7,TRBV5-1,NA,NA,CASMEGVAEYYEQYF,TGCGCCAGCATGGAGGGGGTAGCGGAGTACTACGAGCAGTACTTC
TRBJ2-1,TRBV11-3,TRBD1,once,CASSTRTGRNEQFF,TGTGCCAGCAGCACCAGGACAGGCCGCAATGAGCAGTTCTTC
TRBJ2-7,TRBV20-1,NA,NA,CSAKLALGPYEQYF,TGCAGTGCAAAACTAGCCCTGGGCCCCTACGAGCAGTACTTC
TRBJ2-3,TRBV5-6,TRBD2,NA,CASSLRSSGGISTDTQYF,TGTGCCAGCAGCTTGAGGAGTAGCGGGGGGATTAGCACAGATACGCAGTATTTT
TRBJ2-1,TRBV7-7,TRBD1,NA,CASSFQGAGEQFF,TGTGCCAGCAGCTTTCAGGGGGCAGGCGAGCAGTTCTTC
TRBJ2-3,TRBV9,TRBD2,few,CASSQAGVSTDTQYF,TGTGCCAGCAGCCAGGCGGGGGTCAGCACAGATACGCAGTATTTT
TRBJ2-3,TRBV29-1,TRBD2,NA,CSVVGLAGGPDTQYF,TGCAGCGTTGTGGGACTAGCGGGGGGGCCAGATACGCAGTATTTT
TRBJ2-3,TRBV2,NA,NA,CASSIRGAGFGDTQYF,TGTGCCAGCAGCATTAGGGGGGCCGGGTTTGGGGATACGCAGTATTTT
TRBJ2-1,TRBV10-3,NA,NA,CAISGQPYNEQFF,TGTGCCATCAGTGGGCAGCCCTACAATGAGCAGTTCTTC
TRBJ2-4,TRBV29-1,NA,NA,CSVEENIQYF,TGCAGCGTTGAGGAAAACATTCAGTACTTC
TRBJ2-5,TRBV29-1,NA,NA,CSVTGVETQYF,TGCAGCGTTACTGGGGTTGAGACCCAGTACTTC
TRBJ2-7,TRBV18,TRBD2,NA,CASSSREGTFYEQYF,TGTGCCAGCTCAAGCCGGGAGGGGACCTTCTACGAGCAGTACTTC
TRBJ1-2,TRBV11-2,NA,NA,CASSLARVNYGYTF,TGTGCCAGCAGCTTAGCCCGGGTTAACTATGGCTACACCTTC
TRBJ2-3,TRBV20-1,NA,NA,CSARDIGADTQYF,TGCAGTGCTAGAGATATCGGGGCAGATACGCAGTATTTT
TRBJ1-5,TRBV24-1,NA,NA,CATPNSNQPQHF,TGTGCCACGCCGAATAGCAATCAGCCCCAGCATTTT
TRBJ1-4,TRBV29-1,NA,NA,CSVFTGGTNEKLFF,TGCAGCGTTTTCACGGGAGGAACTAATGAAAAACTGTTTTTT
TRBJ2-2,TRBV13,NA,NA,CASKVWNTGELFF,TGTGCCAGCAAGGTTTGGAACACCGGGGAGCTGTTTTTT
TRBJ2-7,TRBV27,NA,NA,CASSSFGAGESEQYF,TGTGCCAGCAGTTCCTTCGGGGCAGGGGAAAGCGAGCAGTACTTC
TRBJ2-4,TRBV20-1,NA,NA,CSARGTYENIQYF,TGCAGTGCCCGTGGGACGTACGAAAACATTCAGTACTTC
TRBJ1-2,TRBV20-1,NA,NA,CSAAPKVGGGYTF,TGCAGTGCTGCCCCCAAGGTAGGGGGTGGCTACACCTTC
TRBJ2-5,TRBV12-3/TRBV12-4,NA,once,CASSFSRKQETQYF,TGTGCCAGCAGTTTTAGCCGGAAACAAGAGACCCAGTACTTC
TRBJ2-7,TRBV25-1,TRBD1,NA,CASSKPPGGTDHEQYF,TGTGCCAGCAGTAAACCCCCAGGGGGAACCGACCACGAGCAGTACTTC
TRBJ1-1,TRBV29-1,NA,NA,CSVEENMNTEAFF,TGCAGCGTTGAAGAGAACATGAACACTGAAGCTTTCTTT
TRBJ2-7,TRBV7-2,TRBD1,once,CASSYNRGNEQYF,TGTGCCAGCAGCTACAACAGGGGAAACGAGCAGTACTTC
TRBJ1-4,TRBV16,NA,once,CASSQLIRSGPPNEKLFF,TGTGCCAGCAGCCAATTGATCAGGAGCGGCCCGCCTAATGAAAAACTGTTTTTT
TRBJ2-3,TRBV11-2,NA,NA,CASSSPLMHKSTDTQYF,TGTGCCAGCAGCTCCCCCCTTATGCACAAGAGCACAGATACGCAGTATTTT
TRBJ2-3,TRBV29-1,NA,NA,CSVEVAATDTQYF,TGCAGCGTTGAAGTGGCGGCCACAGATACGCAGTATTTT